This TCR beta chain appears in the sequencing data of a study of T-cell memory formation after mild COVID-19. Across the study: For the most part, TCR clusters were specific to one donor.

The CDR3 length is 14 residues. V dropped 4 bases and J dropped 3; count of bases not matched to a gene: 4. Germline values: CDR1 SGHRS, CDR2 YFSETQ. This clonotype was recorded a few times. Constant-segment primers and 5'RACE yielded cDNA libraries for TCR alpha and TCR beta, each carrying sample barcodes and UMIs. TCRdb reanalysed the 5' RACE reads using MiXCR and keeps one entry per CDR3 protein. Among 470,000 or so distinct CDR3 sequences listed, 15% to 20% were seen once. The chain couples TRBV5-1 to TRBJ2-3, with 8 positions matching TRBD2. Sequenced material: PBMCs or a T cell subset sorted from them (not recorded which). This TCR derives from a man between 18 and 35 years old who had mild COVID-19 (a few samples of this study predate the infection). Cell type and time point are not known. The CDR3 region has the DNA TGCGCCAGCAGCATGTTAGCGGGGACAGATACGCAGTATTTT. Its protein is CASSMLAGTDTQYF.